This TCR beta chain emerged from a study of cytomegalovirus exposure and HLA in healthy donors. Study-level findings and limits: Immune exposure information comprised only CMV serostatus. An Asian-associated ancestry cluster reportedly showed fewer N-insertions than the approximately 700-donor mean in a later analysis. The authors reported that TCR beta sequences could predict HLA-A and HLA-B alleles. These predictions were accurate for most subjects in the first cohort. Follow-up analysis later connected one missense variant in DCLRE1C with trimming of TCR beta V- and J-genes.

The PCR used 60 Vbeta and 13 Jbeta primers. Measured with immunoSEQ multiplex PCR; TCRdb has only the in-frame clones, and not every one. The table has about 150,000 clones, 78% seen once. Details on this clone: Its antigen is unidentified.

The sequenced sample consisted of PBMCs. This clonotype was obtained from a woman aged 45-65 years in good health and CMV-seropositive.

The CDR3 here is CASSLGRGWTEAFF. CDR3 DNA: TGTGCCAGCAGCTTAGGCAGGGGATGGACTGAAGCTTTCTTT. The chain joins TRBV7-9 to TRBJ1-1, with D possibly matching TRBD1 (6 bases). The CDR3 runs to 14 residues. Germline assignment: CDR1 SEHNR and CDR2 FQNEAQ (reference sequence). Trimming left V 1 base short and J 5 bases short, with 11 bases between.